This TCR beta chain originates from a study of T cells in Graves' hyperthyroidism and ophthalmopathy. Study-wide context: Peripheral blood was collected at initial diagnosis, before any treatment.

Deletions cut 1 base from V and 1 base from J, with 10 bases between. Germline CDR1 is LGHNA and CDR2 is YNFKEQ. The CDR3 consists of 15 residues. From more than 8 ml of fresh peripheral blood, PBMCs were isolated. This clonotype was detected ten times or more. Using RNA transcripts as the source, TCR beta CDR3 regions were amplified. In the first-round RT-PCR of the TCR CDR3, the HTBI primer set was used. TCRdb analysed the multiplex PCR reads with MiXCR anew, one entry per CDR3 protein. Counted here are over 400,000 distinct CDR3 sequences, roughly 14% occurring once; the ten biggest clones make up about 13%.

The sequencing sample was made of blood. The chain couples TRBV4-2 to TRBJ1-1; D gene unclear. The receptor was isolated from a man in his late teens or twenties with Graves' ophthalmopathy. The CDR3 DNA follows: TGTGCCAGCAGCCAAGTTTCCGGATCGAACACTGAAGCTTTCTTT. This translates into CASSQVSGSNTEAFF.